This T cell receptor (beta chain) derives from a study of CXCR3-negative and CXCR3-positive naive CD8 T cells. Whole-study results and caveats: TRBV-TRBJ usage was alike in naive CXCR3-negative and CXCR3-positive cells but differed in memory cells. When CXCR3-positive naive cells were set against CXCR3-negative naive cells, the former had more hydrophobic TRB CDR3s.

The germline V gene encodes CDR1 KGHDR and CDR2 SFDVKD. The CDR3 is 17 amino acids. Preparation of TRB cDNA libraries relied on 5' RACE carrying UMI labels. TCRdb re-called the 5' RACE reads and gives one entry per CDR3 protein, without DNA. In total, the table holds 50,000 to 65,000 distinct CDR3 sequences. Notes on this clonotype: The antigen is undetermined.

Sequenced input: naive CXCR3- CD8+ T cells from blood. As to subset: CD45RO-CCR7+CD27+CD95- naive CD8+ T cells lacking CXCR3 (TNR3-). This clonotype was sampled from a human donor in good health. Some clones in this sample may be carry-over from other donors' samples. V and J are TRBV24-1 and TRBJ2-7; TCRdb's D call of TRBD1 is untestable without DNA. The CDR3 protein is CATSDTRARRSSYEQYF.